A single sample gave rise to the 2 T cell receptor beta chains below, sequenced in a study of somatic mutations in cytotoxic T cells in rheumatoid arthritis. Sequencing used immunoSEQ multiplex PCR; TCRdb keeps in-frame clones, though not all of them. This sample yields some 13,000 clones, of which approximately 80% are seen a single time; roughly an eighth belongs to the top ten. Material for sequencing was CD8+ T cells sorted from blood. The receptors were gathered from a man between 50 and 59 years old in good health.

The chain carries TRBV6-1 and TRBJ2-2; D not resolved. CDR1 and CDR2 (germline): MNHNS, SASEGT. Trimming took off 5 bases at V and 0 bases at J, with 7 bases between the two ends. The CDR3 has 14 amino acids. The CDR3, as DNA: TGTGCCAGCAGTAATCACCCGAACACCGGGGAGCTGTTTTTT. This sequence encodes CASSNHPNTGELFF.

The table lists this clone with a count of one. The chain links TRBV6-4 to TRBJ2-1; no reliable D call. The CDR3 length is 15 residues. The V end was cut by 2 bases, the J end by 0 bases, with 8 bases between. CDR1 is MRHNA and CDR2 is SNTAGT in the germline V gene. The CDR3 spells CASSDGRSSYNEQFF. The CDR3 region has the DNA TGTGCCAGCAGTGACGGTAGGAGCTCCTACAATGAGCAGTTCTTC.